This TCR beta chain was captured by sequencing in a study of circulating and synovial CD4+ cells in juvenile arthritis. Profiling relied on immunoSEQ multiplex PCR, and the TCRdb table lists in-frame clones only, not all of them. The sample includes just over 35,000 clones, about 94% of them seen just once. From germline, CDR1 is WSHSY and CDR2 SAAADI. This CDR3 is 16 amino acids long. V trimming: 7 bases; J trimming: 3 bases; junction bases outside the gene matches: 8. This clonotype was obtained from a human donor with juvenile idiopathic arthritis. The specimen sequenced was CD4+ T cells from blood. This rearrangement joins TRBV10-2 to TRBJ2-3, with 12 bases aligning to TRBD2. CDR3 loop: CASTLAGGPGTDTQYF. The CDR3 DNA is TGCGCCAGCACCCTAGCGGGGGGGCCGGGGACAGATACGCAGTATTTT.